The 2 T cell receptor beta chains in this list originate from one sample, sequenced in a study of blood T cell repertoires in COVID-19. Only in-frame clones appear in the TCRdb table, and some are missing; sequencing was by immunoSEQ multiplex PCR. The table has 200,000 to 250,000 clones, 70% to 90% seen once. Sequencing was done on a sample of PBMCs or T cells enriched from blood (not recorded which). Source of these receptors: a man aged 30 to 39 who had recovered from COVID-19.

DNA of the CDR3: TGTGCCACCAGCAGTGACGGGACAGGGAGACTTCGGACTGAAGCTTTCTTT. Translating it yields CATSSDGTGRLRTEAFF. This chain links TRBV15 with TRBJ1-1, with 9 positions matching TRBD1. CDR3 length equals 17 residues. V shed 3 bases, J shed 5 bases, and the junction held 13 bases outside the gene matches. Germline V gene lookup returns CDR1 LNHNV and CDR2 YYDKDF (reference sequence).

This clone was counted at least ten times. The CDR3 here is CASSQRRITTYEQYF. The DNA of the CDR3 is TGTGCCAGCAGCCAGAGACGGATCACTACCTACGAGCAGTACTTC. This chain joins TRBV7-8 and TRBJ2-7; D remains unclear. This CDR3 has 15 residues. CDR1 SGHVS and CDR2 FQNEAQ come from the germline V gene. V was pared by 5 bases and J by 2 bases, with 16 bases between.